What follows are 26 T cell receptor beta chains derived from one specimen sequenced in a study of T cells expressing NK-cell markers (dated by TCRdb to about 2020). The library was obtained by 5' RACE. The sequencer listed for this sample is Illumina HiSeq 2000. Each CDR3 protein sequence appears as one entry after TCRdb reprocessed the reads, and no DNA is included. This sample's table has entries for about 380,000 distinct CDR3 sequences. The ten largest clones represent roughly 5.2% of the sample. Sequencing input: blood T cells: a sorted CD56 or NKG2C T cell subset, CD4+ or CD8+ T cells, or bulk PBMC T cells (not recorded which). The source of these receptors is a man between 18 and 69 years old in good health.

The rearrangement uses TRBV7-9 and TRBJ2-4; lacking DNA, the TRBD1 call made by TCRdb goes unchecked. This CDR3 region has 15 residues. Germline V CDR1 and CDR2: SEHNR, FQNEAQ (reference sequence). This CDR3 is CASSLRTPQGNIQYF. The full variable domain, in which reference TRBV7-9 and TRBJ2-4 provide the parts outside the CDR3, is DTGVSQNPRHKITKRGQNVTFRCDPISEHNRLYWYRQTLGQGPEFLTYFQNEAQLEKSRLLSDRFSAERPKGSFSTLEIQRTEQGDSAMYLCASSLRTPQGNIQYFGAGTRLSVL.

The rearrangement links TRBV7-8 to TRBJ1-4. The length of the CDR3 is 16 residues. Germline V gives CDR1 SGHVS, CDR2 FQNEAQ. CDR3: CASSLALTRFYEKLFF.

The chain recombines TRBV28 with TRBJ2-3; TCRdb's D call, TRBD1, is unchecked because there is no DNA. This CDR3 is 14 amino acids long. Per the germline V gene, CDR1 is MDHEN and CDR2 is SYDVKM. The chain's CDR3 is CASSHGQLSDTQYF.

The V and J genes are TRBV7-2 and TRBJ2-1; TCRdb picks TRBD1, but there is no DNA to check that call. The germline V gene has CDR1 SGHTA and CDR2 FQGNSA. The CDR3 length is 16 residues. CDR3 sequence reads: CASSPRVAGARGEQFF.

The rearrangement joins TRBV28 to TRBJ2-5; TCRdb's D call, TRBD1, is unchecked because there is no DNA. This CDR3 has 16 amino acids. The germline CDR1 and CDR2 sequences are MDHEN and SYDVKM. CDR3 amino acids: CASSPRGGALKETQYF.

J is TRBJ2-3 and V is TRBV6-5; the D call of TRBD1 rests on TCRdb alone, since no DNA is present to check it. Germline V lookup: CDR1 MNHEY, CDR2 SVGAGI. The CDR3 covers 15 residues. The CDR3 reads CASSYTDSRTDTQYF.

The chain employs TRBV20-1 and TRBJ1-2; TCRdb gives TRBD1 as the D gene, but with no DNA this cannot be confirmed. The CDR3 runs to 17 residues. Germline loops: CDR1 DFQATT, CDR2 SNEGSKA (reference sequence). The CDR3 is CSARVTRDRGSGYGYTF.

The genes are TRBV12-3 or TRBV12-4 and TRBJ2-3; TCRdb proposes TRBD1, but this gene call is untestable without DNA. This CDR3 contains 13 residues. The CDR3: CATLLRESRTQYF.

The CDR3 reads CASSLDSLYEQYF. The V and J genes are TRBV7-2 and TRBJ2-7; TCRdb's assignment of TRBD1 cannot be checked, as there is no DNA. The length of the CDR3 is 13 residues. The germline CDR1 and CDR2 sequences are SGHTA and FQGNSA.

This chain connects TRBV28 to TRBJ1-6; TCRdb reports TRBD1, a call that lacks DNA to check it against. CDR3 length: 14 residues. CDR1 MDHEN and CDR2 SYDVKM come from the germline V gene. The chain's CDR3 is CASSLNSRARALHF.

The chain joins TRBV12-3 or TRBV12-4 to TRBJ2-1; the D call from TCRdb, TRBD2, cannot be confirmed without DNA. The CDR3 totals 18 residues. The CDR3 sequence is CASSPSLFFKIAGDEQFF.

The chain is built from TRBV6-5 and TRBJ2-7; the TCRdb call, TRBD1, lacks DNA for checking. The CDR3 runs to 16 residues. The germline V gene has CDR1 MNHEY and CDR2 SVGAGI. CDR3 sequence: CASRKTPSGRPYEQYF.

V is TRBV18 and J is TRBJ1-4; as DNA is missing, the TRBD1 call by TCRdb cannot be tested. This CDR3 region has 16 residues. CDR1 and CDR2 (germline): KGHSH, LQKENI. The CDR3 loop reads CASSPQTGRANEKLFF.

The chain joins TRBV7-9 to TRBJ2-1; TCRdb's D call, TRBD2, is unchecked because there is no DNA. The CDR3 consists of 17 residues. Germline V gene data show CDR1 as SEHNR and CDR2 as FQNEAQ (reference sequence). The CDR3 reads CASSPGLADYSYNEQFF.

The CDR3 spells CAWRWRTWGPGREQFF. This rearrangement joins TRBV30 to TRBJ2-1; the TRBD1 assignment by TCRdb is unverifiable without DNA. Germline lookup yields CDR1 GTSNPN and CDR2 SVGIG (reference sequence). This CDR3 has 16 residues.

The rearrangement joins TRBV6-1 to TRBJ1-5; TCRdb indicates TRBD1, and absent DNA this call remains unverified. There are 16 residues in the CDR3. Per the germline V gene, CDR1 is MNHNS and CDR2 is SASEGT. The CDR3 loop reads CASSFRDNLNNQPQHF.

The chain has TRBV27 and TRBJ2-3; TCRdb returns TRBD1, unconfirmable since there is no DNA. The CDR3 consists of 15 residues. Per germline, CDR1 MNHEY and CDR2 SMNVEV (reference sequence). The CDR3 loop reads CASSQRQLNTDTQYF.

This CDR3 is CASTQAAENTEAFF. V usage is TRBV6-1 and J usage is TRBJ1-1. The germline CDR1 and CDR2 sequences are MNHNS and SASEGT. The CDR3 is 14 residues long.

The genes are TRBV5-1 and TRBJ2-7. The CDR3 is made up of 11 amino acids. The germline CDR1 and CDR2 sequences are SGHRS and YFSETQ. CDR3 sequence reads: CASSLVYEQYF. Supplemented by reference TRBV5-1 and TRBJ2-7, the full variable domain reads KAGVTQTPRYLIKTRGQQVTLSCSPISGHRSVSWYQQTPGQGLQFLFEYFSETQRNKGNFPGRFSGRQFSNSRSEMNVSTLELGDSALYLCASSLVYEQYFGPGTRLTVT.

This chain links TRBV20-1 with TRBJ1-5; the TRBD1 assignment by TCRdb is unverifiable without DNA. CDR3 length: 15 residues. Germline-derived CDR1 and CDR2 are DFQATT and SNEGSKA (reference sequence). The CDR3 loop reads CSAGTGGYSNQPQHF.

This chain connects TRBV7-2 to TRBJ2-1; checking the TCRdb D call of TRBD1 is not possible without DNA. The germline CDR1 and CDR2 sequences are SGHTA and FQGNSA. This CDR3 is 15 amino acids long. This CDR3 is CASSSRWGRYNEQFF.

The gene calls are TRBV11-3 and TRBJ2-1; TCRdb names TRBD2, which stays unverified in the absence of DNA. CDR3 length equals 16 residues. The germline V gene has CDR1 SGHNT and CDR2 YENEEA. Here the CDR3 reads CASSLIRSGGATEQFF.

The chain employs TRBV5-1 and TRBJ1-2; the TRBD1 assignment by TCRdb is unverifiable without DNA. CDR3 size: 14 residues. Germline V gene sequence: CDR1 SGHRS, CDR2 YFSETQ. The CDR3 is CASSKPGQLTEYTF.

The CDR3 sequence is CASSIARQNQPQHF. This chain uses TRBV19 with TRBJ1-5. From germline, CDR1 is LNHDA and CDR2 SQIVND (reference sequence). The CDR3 has 14 residues. Based on the CDR3 plus reference TRBV19 and TRBJ1-5, the full variable domain is DGGITQSPKYLFRKEGQNVTLSCEQNLNHDAMYWYRQDPGQGLRLIYYSQIVNDFQKGDIAEGYSVSREKKESFPLTVTSAQKNPTAFYLCASSIARQNQPQHFGDGTRLSIL.

The CDR3 is CASSNQGLAGNTGELFF. The chain uses TRBV6-5 and TRBJ2-2; TCRdb picks TRBD2, but there is no DNA to check that call. CDR1 MNHEY and CDR2 SVGAGI come from the germline V gene. The CDR3 spans 17 residues.

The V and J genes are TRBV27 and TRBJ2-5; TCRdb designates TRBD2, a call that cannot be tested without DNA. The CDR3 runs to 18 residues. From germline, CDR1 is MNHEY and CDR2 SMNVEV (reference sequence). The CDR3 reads CASSLSYATSVYQETQYF.